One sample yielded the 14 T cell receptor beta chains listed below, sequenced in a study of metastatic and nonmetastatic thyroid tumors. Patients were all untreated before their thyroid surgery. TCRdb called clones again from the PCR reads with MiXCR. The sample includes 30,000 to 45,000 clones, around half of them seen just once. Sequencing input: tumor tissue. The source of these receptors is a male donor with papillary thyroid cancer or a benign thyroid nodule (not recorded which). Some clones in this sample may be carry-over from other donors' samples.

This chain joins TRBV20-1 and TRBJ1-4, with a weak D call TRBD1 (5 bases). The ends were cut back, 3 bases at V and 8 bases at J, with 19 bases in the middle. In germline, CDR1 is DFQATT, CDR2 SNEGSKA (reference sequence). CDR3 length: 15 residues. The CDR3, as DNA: TGCAGTGCTAGGGGGGTCCTCGATGAGAAAGAAAAACTGTTTTTT. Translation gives CSARGVLDEKEKLFF.

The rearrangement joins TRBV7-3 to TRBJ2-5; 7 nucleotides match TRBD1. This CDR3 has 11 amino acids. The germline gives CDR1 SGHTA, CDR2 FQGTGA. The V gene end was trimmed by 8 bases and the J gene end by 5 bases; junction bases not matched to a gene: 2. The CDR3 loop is CASGDSETQYF. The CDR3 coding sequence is TGTGCCAGCGGGGACAGTGAGACCCAGTACTTC.

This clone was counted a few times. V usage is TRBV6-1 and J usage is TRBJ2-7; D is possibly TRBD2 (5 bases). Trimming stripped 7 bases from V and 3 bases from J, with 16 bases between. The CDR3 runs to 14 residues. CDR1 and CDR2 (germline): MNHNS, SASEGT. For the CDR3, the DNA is TGTGCCAGCACTGATGGGCTAGGGAGCTACGAGCAGTACTTC. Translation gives CASTDGLGSYEQYF.

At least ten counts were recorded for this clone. This CDR3 is CATSRDRSRSSGNTIYF. As DNA, the CDR3 is TGTGCCACCAGCAGAGATCGGTCAAGGTCCTCTGGAAACACCATATATTTT. The rearrangement joins TRBV15 to TRBJ1-3; D not resolved. Germline CDR1 and CDR2: LNHNV and YYDKDF (reference sequence). The V end was cut by 0 bases, the J end by 0 bases, with 12 bases between. There are 17 residues in the CDR3.

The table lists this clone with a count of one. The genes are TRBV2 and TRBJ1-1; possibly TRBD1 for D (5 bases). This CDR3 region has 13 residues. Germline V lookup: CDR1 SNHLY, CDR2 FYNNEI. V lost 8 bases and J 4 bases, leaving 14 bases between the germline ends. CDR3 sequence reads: CASLNGGSTEAFF. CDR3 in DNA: TGTGCCAGCCTTAATGGGGGTTCCACTGAAGCTTTCTTT.

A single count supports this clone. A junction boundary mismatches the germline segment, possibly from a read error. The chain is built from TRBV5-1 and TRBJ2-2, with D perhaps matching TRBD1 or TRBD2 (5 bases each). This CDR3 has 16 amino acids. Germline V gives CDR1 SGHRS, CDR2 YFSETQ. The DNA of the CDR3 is TGCTCCAGCAGCCTAGGGACCCGATCGAACACCGGGGAGCTGTTTTTT. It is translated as CSSSLGTRSNTGELFF. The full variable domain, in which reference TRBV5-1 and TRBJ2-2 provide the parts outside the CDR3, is KAGVTQTPRYLIKTRGQQVTLSCSPISGHRSVSWYQQTPGQGLQFLFEYFSETQRNKGNFPGRFSGRQFSNSRSEMNVSTLELGDSALYLCSSSLGTRSNTGELFFGEGSRLTVL.

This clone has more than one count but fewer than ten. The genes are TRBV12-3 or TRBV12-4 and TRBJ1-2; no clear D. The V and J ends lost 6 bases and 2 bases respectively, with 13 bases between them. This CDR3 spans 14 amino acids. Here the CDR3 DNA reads TGTGCCAGCAGCCCGGCCCCCAGGAACTATGGCTACACCTTC. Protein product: CASSPAPRNYGYTF.

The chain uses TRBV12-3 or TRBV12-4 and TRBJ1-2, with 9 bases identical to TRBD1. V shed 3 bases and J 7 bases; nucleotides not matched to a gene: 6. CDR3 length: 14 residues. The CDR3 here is CASSFGTGFAGYTF. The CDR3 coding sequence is TGTGCCAGCAGTTTCGGGACAGGGTTCGCTGGCTACACCTTC.

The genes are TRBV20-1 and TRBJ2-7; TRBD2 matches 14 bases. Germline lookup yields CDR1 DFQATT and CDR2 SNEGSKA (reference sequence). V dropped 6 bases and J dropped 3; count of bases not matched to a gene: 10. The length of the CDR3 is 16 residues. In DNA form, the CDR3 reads TGCAGTGCCAGGGACCCGACTAGCGGGAGGGACTACGAGCAGTACTTC. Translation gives CSARDPTSGRDYEQYF.

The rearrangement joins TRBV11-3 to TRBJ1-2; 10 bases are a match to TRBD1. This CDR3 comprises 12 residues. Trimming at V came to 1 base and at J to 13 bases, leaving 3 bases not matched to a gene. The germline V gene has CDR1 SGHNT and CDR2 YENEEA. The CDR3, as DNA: TGTGCCAGCAGCTTAGCCGGGACAGGGGCCACCTTC. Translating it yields CASSLAGTGATF.

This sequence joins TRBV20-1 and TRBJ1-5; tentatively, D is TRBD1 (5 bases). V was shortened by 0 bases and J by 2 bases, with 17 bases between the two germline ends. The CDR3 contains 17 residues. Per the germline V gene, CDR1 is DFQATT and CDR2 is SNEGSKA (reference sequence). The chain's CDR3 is CSAREVRGAGGNQPQHF. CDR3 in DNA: TGCAGTGCTAGAGAGGTGAGAGGGGCGGGAGGCAATCAGCCCCAGCATTTT.

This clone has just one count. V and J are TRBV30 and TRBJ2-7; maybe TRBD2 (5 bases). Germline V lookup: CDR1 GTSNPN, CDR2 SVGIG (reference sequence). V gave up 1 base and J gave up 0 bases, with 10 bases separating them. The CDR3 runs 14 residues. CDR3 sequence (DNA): TGTGCCTGGAGTGGTCGGGAAAGCTCCTACGAGCAGTACTTC. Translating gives CAWSGRESSYEQYF.

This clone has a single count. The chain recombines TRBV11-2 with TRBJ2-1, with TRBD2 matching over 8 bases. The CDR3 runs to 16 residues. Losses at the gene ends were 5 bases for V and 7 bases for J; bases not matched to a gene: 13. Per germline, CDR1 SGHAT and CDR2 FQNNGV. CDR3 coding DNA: TGTGCCAGCAGCGATGCTGAGCGGGAGCTCGGGAATGAGCAGTTCTTC. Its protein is CASSDAERELGNEQFF.

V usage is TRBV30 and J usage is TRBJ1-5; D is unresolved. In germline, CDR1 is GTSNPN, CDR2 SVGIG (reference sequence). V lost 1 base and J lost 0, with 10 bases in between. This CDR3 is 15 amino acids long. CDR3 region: CAWSASLFSNQPQHF. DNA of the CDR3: TGTGCCTGGAGTGCCAGCCTCTTTAGCAATCAGCCCCAGCATTTT.